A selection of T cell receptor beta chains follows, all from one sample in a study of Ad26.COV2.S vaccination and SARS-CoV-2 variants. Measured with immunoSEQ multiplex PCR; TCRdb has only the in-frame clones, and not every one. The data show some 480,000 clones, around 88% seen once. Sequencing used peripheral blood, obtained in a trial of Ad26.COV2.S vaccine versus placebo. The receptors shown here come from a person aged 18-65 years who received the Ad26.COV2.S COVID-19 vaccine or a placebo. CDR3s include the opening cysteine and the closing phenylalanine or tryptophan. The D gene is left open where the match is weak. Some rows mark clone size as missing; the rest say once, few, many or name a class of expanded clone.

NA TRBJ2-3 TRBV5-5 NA TGTGCCAGCAGCTTGTTGGCCCCCCGTCCAGGTCCGCAGTATTTT CASSLLAPRPGPQYF
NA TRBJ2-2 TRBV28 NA TGTGCCAGCAGTTTATTGGCCGGGGAGCTGTTTTTT CASSLLAGELFF
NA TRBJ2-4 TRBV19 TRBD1 TGTGCCAGTACCCCTCCAGGGGGTGTCCAGATAAACATTCAGTACTTC CASTPPGGVQINIQYF
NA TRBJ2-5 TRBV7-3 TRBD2 TGTGCCAGCAGCTTTAGCGGGAGGGCCGCAGAGACCCAGTACTTC CASSFSGRAAETQYF
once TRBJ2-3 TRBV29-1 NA TGCAGCGTTGGCGGGACAGTCACAGATACGCAGTATTTT CSVGGTVTDTQYF
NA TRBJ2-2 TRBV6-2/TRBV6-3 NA TGTGCCAGCAGTTACGTGTCGGGGCTGAACACCGGGGAGCTGTTTTTT CASSYVSGLNTGELFF
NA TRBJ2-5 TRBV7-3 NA TGTGCCAGCAGCTTTGCCAGGTTCGAGACCCAGTACTTC CASSFARFETQYF
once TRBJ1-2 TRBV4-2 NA TGTGCCAGCAGCCAAGGTCGCGGACAGAACCTTAACTATGGCTACACCTTC CASSQGRGQNLNYGYTF
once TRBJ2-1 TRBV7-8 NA TGTGCCAGCAGCTTATATCTTCGGCGTCACAACAATGAGCAGTTCTTC CASSLYLRRHNNEQFF
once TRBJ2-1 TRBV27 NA TGTGCCAGCAGTCGGGTGGTGGGGTTCGGAATGGACAATGAGCAGTTCTTC CASSRVVGFGMDNEQFF